These T cell receptor beta chains were read from a single sample in a study of T cell responses to AZD1222 COVID-19 vaccine. The data were produced by immunoSEQ multiplex PCR, yet TCRdb's version contains in-frame clones alone and is incomplete. Among about 130,000 clones listed, around 86% were seen once. The sequences come from peripheral blood, collected on day 0 of AZD1222 vaccination. These receptor sequences come from an adult in good health. Each CDR3 is given with its conserved first and last residue. The D gene is left open where the match is weak. Clone sizes are given selectively: once, few, many, or a class where the clone is expanded.

V	D	size	J	CDR3	DNA
TRBV12-3/TRBV12-4	NA	NA	TRBJ1-3	CASQVQGGNTIYF	TGTGCCAGCCAAGTCCAGGGGGGAAACACCATATATTTT
TRBV5-1	NA	NA	TRBJ1-3	CASSLVQGIGNTIYF	TGCGCCAGCAGCTTGGTCCAGGGAATCGGAAACACCATATATTTT
TRBV7-9	NA	once	TRBJ1-1	CASSPLRNTEAFF	TGTGCCAGCAGCCCACTGAGGAACACTGAAGCTTTCTTT
TRBV5-5	NA	NA	TRBJ2-5	CASSLEGTASVQETQYF	TGTGCCAGCAGCTTGGAAGGCACAGCCTCTGTCCAAGAGACCCAGTACTTC
TRBV5-4	NA	NA	TRBJ1-2	CASSRGRGDNYGYTF	TGTGCCAGCAGCCGGGGGCGGGGAGATAACTATGGCTACACCTTC
TRBV6-2/TRBV6-3	NA	NA	TRBJ1-1	CASSESAENTEAFF	TGTGCCAGCAGCGAATCCGCCGAGAACACTGAAGCTTTCTTT
TRBV7-8	NA	once	TRBJ1-4	CASSHVEHPLFF	TGTGCCAGCAGCCACGTCGAACATCCGCTGTTTTTT
TRBV21-1	NA	NA	TRBJ2-2	CASSKEGKWRTGDTGELFF	TGTGCCAGCAGCAAAGAGGGTAAATGGAGGACAGGGGACACCGGGGAGCTGTTTTTT
TRBV27	NA	NA	TRBJ2-1	CASSFPRGQHRREQFF	TGTGCCAGCAGTTTTCCCAGGGGCCAACACCGACGTGAGCAGTTCTTC
TRBV29-1	NA	NA	TRBJ2-4	CGAKRGEKAGIQYF	TGCGGCGCCAAGAGGGGCGAAAAAGCGGGCATTCAGTACTTC
TRBV10-3	TRBD1	NA	TRBJ1-3	CAISRQGASGNTIYF	TGTGCCATCAGTCGACAGGGGGCTTCTGGAAACACCATATATTTT
TRBV6-5	NA	NA	TRBJ1-1	CASSPGNTEAFF	TGTGCCAGCAGTCCGGGGAACACTGAAGCTTTCTTT
TRBV10-3	NA	once	TRBJ2-7	CAISGDGGLYEQYF	TGTGCCATCAGTGGCGACGGGGGTTTGTACGAGCAGTACTTC
TRBV7-7	TRBD2	NA	TRBJ2-1	CASSPSRGGLVEQFF	TGTGCTAGCAGCCCGAGTCGCGGGGGTTTAGTTGAGCAGTTCTTC
TRBV27	NA	NA	TRBJ1-2	CASSPRGSNYGYTF	TGTGCCAGCAGTCCCCGGGGGTCTAACTATGGCTACACCTTC
TRBV18	NA	NA	TRBJ1-2	CASSGIDYGYTF	TGTGCCAGCTCAGGGATTGACTATGGCTACACCTTC
TRBV7-8	NA	NA	TRBJ1-2	CASSPDGNYGYTF	TGTGCCAGCAGCCCCGACGGGAACTATGGCTACACCTTC
TRBV27	NA	NA	TRBJ1-4	CASRLSTNNEKLFF	TGTGCCAGCAGGTTATCCACAAATAATGAAAAACTGTTTTTT
TRBV30	NA	NA	TRBJ2-4	CAWSPHSLLAKNIQYF	TGTGCCTGGAGCCCACATAGCCTACTAGCCAAAAACATTCAGTACTTC
TRBV6-2/TRBV6-3	TRBD1	NA	TRBJ2-1	CASSLGQGVSNEQFF	TGTGCCAGCAGTTTGGGACAGGGGGTTAGCAATGAGCAGTTCTTC
TRBV15	TRBD1	NA	TRBJ2-7	CATSIGTGRKYEQYF	TGTGCCACCAGCATAGGGACAGGGAGAAAATACGAGCAGTACTTC
TRBV29-1	NA	NA	TRBJ1-1	CSVKNTEAFF	TGCAGCGTGAAGAACACTGAAGCTTTCTTT
TRBV30	NA	once	TRBJ2-6	CAWRQKIGANVLTF	TGTGCCTGGAGGCAAAAAATCGGGGCCAACGTCCTGACTTTC
TRBV6-5	NA	NA	TRBJ1-2	CASSSGGNDYGYTF	TGTGCCAGCAGTTCGGGGGGTAACGACTATGGCTACACCTTC
TRBV7-3	NA	once	TRBJ2-3	CASSLTRDQQVTQYF	TGTGCCAGCAGCCTAACCCGGGATCAGCAGGTTACGCAGTATTTT
TRBV7-6	NA	NA	TRBJ2-1	CASSPSLTLNEQFF	TGTGCCAGCAGCCCCTCGTTAACGCTGAATGAGCAGTTCTTC
TRBV3-1/TRBV3-2	NA	NA	TRBJ1-5	CASSQDPGQNRRQPQHF	TGTGCCAGCAGCCAAGACCCTGGACAGAACAGGCGTCAGCCCCAGCATTTT
TRBV4-2	TRBD1	once	TRBJ2-7	CASSQEGTGGLLYNYEQYF	TGTGCCAGCAGCCAGGAGGGGACAGGGGGTCTTCTCTATAACTACGAGCAGTACTTC
TRBV7-9	NA	NA	TRBJ2-3	CASSLVASDTQYF	TGTGCCAGCAGCTTAGTGGCCTCAGATACGCAGTATTTT